These 12 T cell receptor beta chains came from one sample sequenced in a study of response to subunit inactivated influenza vaccine. MiXCR, applied by TCRdb to the RT-PCR reads, yields one record per CDR3 protein. The sample consists of about 800,000 distinct CDR3 sequences, 21% of them appearing once. This material consisted of PBMCs from blood, taken 4 to 6 days after vaccination. These receptors all stem from a man aged 45-65 years who received an inactivated influenza vaccine.

The J gene is TRBJ2-7, the V gene TRBV4-3, with D maybe TRBD1 (6 bases). The CDR3 is 14 amino acids. With 4 bases removed from V and 3 bases from J, the gap between germline ends came to 13 bases. Germline V CDR1 and CDR2: LGHNA, YSLEER. The CDR3 loop reads CASSPGASGYEQYF. The CDR3, as DNA: TGCGCCAGCAGCCCAGGGGCATCGGGCTACGAGCAGTACTTC.

The chain uses TRBV28 and TRBJ2-6, with 7 bases that match TRBD1. CDR1 is MDHEN and CDR2 is SYDVKM in the germline V gene. CDR3 size: 17 residues. J gave up 3 bases and V 8 bases, and 13 bases lay outside the gene matches. The CDR3 nucleotides read TGTGCCAGCGCTATGGTAAAGGGGGCCTTTGGGGCCAACGTCCTGACTTTC. Protein: CASAMVKGAFGANVLTF.

This clonotype was recorded a few times. The genes are TRBV5-5 and TRBJ2-7; D perhaps matches TRBD1 (5 bases). Germline V gene data show CDR1 as SGHKS and CDR2 as YYEKEE (reference sequence). The germline V and J ends were trimmed by 2 bases and 3 bases, with 9 bases remaining between them. The CDR3 length is 13 residues. CDR3 sequence (DNA): TGTGCCAGCAGCTTACAGGTAAACTACGAGCAGTACTTC. This codes for CASSLQVNYEQYF.

This clonotype was counted between two and nine times. This rearrangement joins TRBV10-3 to TRBJ2-7; 7 bases map to TRBD1. The V gene's germline CDR1 is ENHRY and CDR2 SYGVKD. The CDR3 covers 13 residues. The trim removed 6 bases at V and 6 bases at J, leaving 8 bases unmatched. Here the CDR3 reads CAISGQGVGEQYF. CDR3 in DNA: TGTGCCATCAGCGGCCAGGGGGTAGGCGAGCAGTACTTC.

This clonotype was counted between two and nine times. The chain recombines TRBV7-9 with TRBJ1-3, with D perhaps matching TRBD1 (5 bases). Germline values: CDR1 SEHNR, CDR2 FQNEAQ (reference sequence). Trimming shortened V by 5 bases and J by 0 bases, and 11 bases separated the two germline ends. The CDR3 length is 15 residues. The CDR3 nucleotides read TGTGCCAGCAGCCAGGGACTGCTCTCTGGAAACACCATATATTTT. Amino acid sequence: CASSQGLLSGNTIYF.

This sequence joins TRBV29-1 and TRBJ1-1, with D tentatively TRBD1 (5 bases). In germline, CDR1 is SQVTM, CDR2 ANQGSEA. Trimming removed 6 bases at V and 1 base at J, with 9 bases between. This CDR3 contains 12 residues. CDR3 amino acids: CSVLQANTEAFF. The CDR3 bases are TGCAGCGTCCTACAGGCGAACACTGAAGCTTTCTTT.

CDR3 sequence reads: CASSIYRASNEQFF. In DNA form, the CDR3 reads TGTGCCAGCAGTATCTACAGGGCTTCCAATGAGCAGTTCTTC. The rearrangement joins TRBV27 to TRBJ2-1; TRBD1 is a possible D gene (6 bases). The germline gives CDR1 MNHEY, CDR2 SMNVEV (reference sequence). V lost 5 bases, J lost 6 bases, and 14 bases lay in between. The CDR3 has 14 amino acids.

This clonotype was detected only a few times. The J gene is TRBJ2-7, the V gene TRBV20-1; 7 nucleotides match TRBD1. The ends lost 0 bases at V and 0 bases at J; junction bases unmatched: 11. Germline CDR1 and CDR2: DFQATT and SNEGSKA (reference sequence). CDR3 length: 17 residues. CDR3 region: CSARDVPGQMTSYEQYF. The DNA for the CDR3 is TGCAGTGCTAGAGATGTACCGGGACAGATGACCTCCTACGAGCAGTACTTC.

This clonotype was picked up a small number of times. This sequence joins TRBV7-2 and TRBJ2-7; TRBD1 might be the D (5 bases). Germline CDR1 and CDR2: SGHTA and FQGNSA. The CDR3 has 16 amino acids. V was trimmed by 3 bases and J by 5 bases, leaving 20 bases between them. DNA for the CDR3: TGTGCCAGCAGCTTTATGGCCAGTAGAACCAGGGACGAGCAGTACTTC. This encodes CASSFMASRTRDEQYF.

There are many counts of this clonotype. V usage is TRBV5-1 and J usage is TRBJ2-1, with 8 bases aligning to TRBD2. The CDR3 consists of 15 residues. Trimming took 5 bases from V and 7 from J; bases not matched to a gene: 11. Germline-derived CDR1 and CDR2 are SGHRS and YFSETQ. This chain's CDR3 is CASSPPAGVGNEQFF. The DNA for the CDR3 is TGCGCCAGCAGTCCCCCAGCGGGAGTAGGGAATGAGCAGTTCTTC.

Only a few counts were recorded for this clonotype. The chain recombines TRBV6-4 with TRBJ1-2; no clear D gene. Germline CDR1 MRHNA, CDR2 SNTAGT. CDR3 size: 14 residues. V lost 2 bases, J lost 8 bases, and 15 bases lay in between. The CDR3, as DNA: TGTGCCAGCAGTGACCAGTGGTCCGGGAGCGGCTACACCTTC. Residues: CASSDQWSGSGYTF.

The J gene is TRBJ2-2, the V gene TRBV18; no clear D gene. V lost 2 bases and J 0 bases, leaving 4 bases between the germline ends. This CDR3 contains 14 residues. Per germline, CDR1 KGHSH and CDR2 LQKENI. CDR3 loop: CASSPKANTGELFF. In DNA form, the CDR3 reads TGTGCCAGCTCACCAAAAGCGAACACCGGGGAGCTGTTTTTT.